The T cell receptor (beta chain) under discussion was sequenced for a study of neoadjuvant nivolumab and ipilimumab in lung cancer. Germline V gives CDR1 SGHRS, CDR2 YFSETQ. The CDR3 is made up of 13 amino acids. V lost 5 bases and J lost 0, with 8 bases in between. Broader study findings: Blood richness before therapy tracked richness in tumors resected after neoadjuvant therapy. Only two of four nivolumab-treated tumors gained richness and clonality by surgery.

In the case of this clone: No antigen is known for it.

Only in-frame clones appear in the TCRdb table, and some are missing; sequencing was by immunoSEQ multiplex PCR. The data contain about 27,000 clones, more than 75% of them singletons. The material sequenced was tumor tissue, taken after neoadjuvant nivolumab, alone or with ipilimumab, at or shortly before surgery. The sequence was collected from an adult with non-small cell lung cancer. The chain uses TRBV5-1 and TRBJ1-1; D remains unclear. For the CDR3, the DNA is TGCGCCAGCAGGGGTGGAATGAACACTGAAGCTTTCTTT. Amino acids: CASRGGMNTEAFF. Full variable domain (missing parts from reference TRBV5-1 and TRBJ1-1): KAGVTQTPRYLIKTRGQQVTLSCSPISGHRSVSWYQQTPGQGLQFLFEYFSETQRNKGNFPGRFSGRQFSNSRSEMNVSTLELGDSALYLCASRGGMNTEAFFGQGTRLTVV.